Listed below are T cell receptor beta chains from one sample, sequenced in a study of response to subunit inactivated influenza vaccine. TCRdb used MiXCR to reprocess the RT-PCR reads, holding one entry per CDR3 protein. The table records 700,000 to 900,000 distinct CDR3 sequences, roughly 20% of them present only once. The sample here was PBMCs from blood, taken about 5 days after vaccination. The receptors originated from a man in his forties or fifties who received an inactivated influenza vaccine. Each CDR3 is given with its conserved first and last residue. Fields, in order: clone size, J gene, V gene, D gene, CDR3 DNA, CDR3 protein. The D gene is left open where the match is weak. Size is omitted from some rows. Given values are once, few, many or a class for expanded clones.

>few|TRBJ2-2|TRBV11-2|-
TGTGCCAGCAGCTCACGACAACACATCACCGGGGAGCTGTTTTTT
CASSSRQHITGELFF
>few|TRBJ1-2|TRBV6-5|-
TGTGCCAGCACGACAGGCCAATATGGCTACACCTTC
CASTTGQYGYTF
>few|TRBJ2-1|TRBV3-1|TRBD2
TGTGCCAGCAGCCCAGGTCTAGGACTAGCGAACAATGAGCAGTTCTTC
CASSPGLGLANNEQFF
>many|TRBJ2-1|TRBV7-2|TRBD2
TGTGCCAGCAGCCGGACTAGCGGGAGGGCAAATGAGCAGTTCTTC
CASSRTSGRANEQFF
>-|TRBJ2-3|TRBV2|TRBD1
TGTGCCAGCAAGGTCGGGACAGTCAGCACAGATACGCAGTATTTT
CASKVGTVSTDTQYF
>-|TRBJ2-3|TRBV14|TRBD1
TGTGCCAGCAGCCATCACCCGGGACAGGGCCCAGATACGCAGTATTTT
CASSHHPGQGPDTQYF
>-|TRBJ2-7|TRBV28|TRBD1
TGTGCCAGCACCGACAGGGGCCCCTACGAGCAGTACTTC
CASTDRGPYEQYF
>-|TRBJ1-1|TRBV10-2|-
TGCGCCAGCAGTGAGGCGGCAGGGTTATGGAACACTGAAGCTTTCTTT
CASSEAAGLWNTEAFF
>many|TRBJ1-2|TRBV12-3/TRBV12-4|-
TGTGCCAGCAGTTTTTCGGGCAGGGGAGGCTACACCTTC
CASSFSGRGGYTF
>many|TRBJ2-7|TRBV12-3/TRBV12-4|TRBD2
TGTGCCAGCAGTTTAGGCGGGAGGGCCTCCTACGAGCAGTACTTC
CASSLGGRASYEQYF
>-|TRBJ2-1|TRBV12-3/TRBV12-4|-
TGTGCCAGCAGTTTAAGGGTAGATTTGTACAATGAGCAGTTCTTC
CASSLRVDLYNEQFF
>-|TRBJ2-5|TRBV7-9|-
TGTGCCAGCAGCTTAGAAGGGCCTGGAGAGACCCAGTACTTC
CASSLEGPGETQYF
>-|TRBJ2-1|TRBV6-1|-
TGTGCCAGCAGCCTCCACAGTGAACTTCTGTTCTTC
CASSLHSELLFF
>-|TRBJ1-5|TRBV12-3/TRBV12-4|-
TGTGCCAGCAGTTTGGACAGCTTTGGAAGTCAGCCCCAGCATTTT
CASSLDSFGSQPQHF
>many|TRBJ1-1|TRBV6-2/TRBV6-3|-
TGTGCCAGCAGTCCATACAAGAACACTGAAGCTTTCTTT
CASSPYKNTEAFF
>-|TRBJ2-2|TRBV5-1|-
TGCGCCAGCAGCGTTAGAGGGGCCGGGGAGCTGTTTTTT
CASSVRGAGELFF
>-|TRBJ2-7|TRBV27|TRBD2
TGTGCCAGCACCGCCGACCCGGGACTAGCGGACTACGAGCAGTACTTC
CASTADPGLADYEQYF
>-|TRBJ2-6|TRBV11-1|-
TGTGCCAGCAGCTTATTACAGCACCTGATCTCTGGGGCCAACGTCCTGACTTTC
CASSLLQHLISGANVLTF
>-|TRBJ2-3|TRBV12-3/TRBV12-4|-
TGTGCCAGCAATTTTGTCACAGATACGCAGTATTTT
CASNFVTDTQYF
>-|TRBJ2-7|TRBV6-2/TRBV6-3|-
TGTGCCAGCAGTTACCGAATCTACGAGCAGTACTTC
CASSYRIYEQYF
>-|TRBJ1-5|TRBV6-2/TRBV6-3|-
TGTGCCAGCAGTTACGTGGGGGGCCGGGGCAATCAGCCCCAGCATTTT
CASSYVGGRGNQPQHF
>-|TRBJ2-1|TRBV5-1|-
TGCGCCAGCAGCTTGGCCGGGGTTGAGGAGCAGTTCTTC
CASSLAGVEEQFF
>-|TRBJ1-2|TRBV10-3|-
TGTGCCATCAGTGAAGCAGAGGGTCTCTATGGCTACACCTTC
CAISEAEGLYGYTF
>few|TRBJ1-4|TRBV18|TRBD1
TGTGCCAGCTCAGCCGGACAGGGGAGAACTGAAAAACTGTTTTTT
CASSAGQGRTEKLFF
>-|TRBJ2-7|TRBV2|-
TGTGCCAGCAGTGATGAACCCGGCGGAAGAAACGAGCAGTACTTC
CASSDEPGGRNEQYF
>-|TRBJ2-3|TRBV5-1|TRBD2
TGCGCCAGCAGCCCCCCCGGGGGGGGACGGACAGATACGCAGTATTTT
CASSPPGGGRTDTQYF
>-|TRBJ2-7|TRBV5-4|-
TGTGCCAGCAGCTTGGGCTCCATTAGGGGAGAGCAGTACTTC
CASSLGSIRGEQYF
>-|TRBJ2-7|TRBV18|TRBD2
TGTGCCAGCTCATCGATAGCGGGTGCCCACTACGAGCAGTACTTC
CASSSIAGAHYEQYF
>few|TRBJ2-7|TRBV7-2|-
TGTGCCAGCAGCTTAGGGGCAGGAGCCCCTAACTACGAGCAGTACTTC
CASSLGAGAPNYEQYF
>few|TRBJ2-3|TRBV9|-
TGTGCCAGCAGCGTCTTCCCAGATACGCAGTATTTT
CASSVFPDTQYF
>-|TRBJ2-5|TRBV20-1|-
TGCAGTGCTAGGGGGAATTATCGGTCCATCACCACCCAAGAGACCCAGTACTTC
CSARGNYRSITTQETQYF
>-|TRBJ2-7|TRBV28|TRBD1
TGTGCCAGCAGTTGGGGACAGCACTACGAGCAGTACTTC
CASSWGQHYEQYF
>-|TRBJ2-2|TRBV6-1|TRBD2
TGTGCCAGCGTCCTCGCGGGGGGCACCGGGGAGCTGTTTTTT
CASVLAGGTGELFF
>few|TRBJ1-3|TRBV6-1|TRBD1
TGTGCCAGCAGGGCAAATACGGGACAGGCCTACTCTGGAAACACCATATATTTT
CASRANTGQAYSGNTIYF
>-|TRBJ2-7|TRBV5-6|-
TGTGCCACCCACGGCGGCAAGATGGGGGAGCAGTACTTC
CATHGGKMGEQYF
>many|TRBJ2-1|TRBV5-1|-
TGCGCCAGCAGCTCAGGACAAGAGCAGTTCTTC
CASSSGQEQFF
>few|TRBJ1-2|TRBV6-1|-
TGTGCCAGCAGTGAAGTGAGGGATCGCCGGAACTATGGCTACACCTTC
CASSEVRDRRNYGYTF
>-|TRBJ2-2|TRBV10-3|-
TGTGCCATCGGGGGGAACACCGGGGAGCTGTTTTTT
CAIGGNTGELFF
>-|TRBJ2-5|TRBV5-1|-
TGCGCCAGCAGCTTGGGGGCGGAAGGAGAGACCCAGTACTTC
CASSLGAEGETQYF
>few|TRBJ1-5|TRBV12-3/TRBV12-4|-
TGTGCCAGCAGTTTAGCCGTATGGGGTCCTCAGCCCCAGCATTTT
CASSLAVWGPQPQHF
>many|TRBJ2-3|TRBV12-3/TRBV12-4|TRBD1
TGTGCCAGCAGCCCCGGGACAGGGGTCACAGATACGCAGTATTTT
CASSPGTGVTDTQYF
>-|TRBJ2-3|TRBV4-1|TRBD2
TGCGCCAGCAGCCAAGGGGGGAGGGGGACTAGTGCTACAGATACGCAGTATTTT
CASSQGGRGTSATDTQYF
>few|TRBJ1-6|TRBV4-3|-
TGCGCCAGCAGCCAAGATTCCGGGCATTCACCCCTCCACTTT
CASSQDSGHSPLHF
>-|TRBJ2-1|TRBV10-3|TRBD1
TGTGCCATCAGTGAGTGGGGGACAGGGTCCTACAATGAGCAGTTCTTC
CAISEWGTGSYNEQFF
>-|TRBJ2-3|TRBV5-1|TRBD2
TGCGCCAGCAGCTTGGCGGGGACTAGCCGTCGAGGCACAGATACGCAGTATTTT
CASSLAGTSRRGTDTQYF
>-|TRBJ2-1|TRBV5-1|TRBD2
TGCGCCAGCAGCTCCACTAGCGGGGGTACGAACAATGAGCAGTTCTTC
CASSSTSGGTNNEQFF
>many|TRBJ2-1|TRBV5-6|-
TGTGCCAGCAGCGCTGCGCTGGCCCGAGGGGTGAATGAGCAGTTCTTC
CASSAALARGVNEQFF
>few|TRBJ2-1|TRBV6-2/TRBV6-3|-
TGTGCCAGCAGTTACTCGATGTCGGCGCCCAATAACAATGAGCAGTTCTTC
CASSYSMSAPNNNEQFF
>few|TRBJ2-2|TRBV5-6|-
TGTGCCAGCAGTCCTGACATGGCCGGGGAGCTGTTTTTT
CASSPDMAGELFF
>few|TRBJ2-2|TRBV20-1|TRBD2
TGCAGTGCTAGAGCGAGCGGGGGGCCTGCGAACACCGGGGAGCTGTTTTTT
CSARASGGPANTGELFF
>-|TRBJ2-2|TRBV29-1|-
TGCAGCGTTTGGGGGACCGGGGAGCTGTTTTTT
CSVWGTGELFF
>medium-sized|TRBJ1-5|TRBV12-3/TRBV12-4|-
TGTGCCAGCAGTTTAACGCTCCGTGTAGGCTTGCGGCAGGATAGCAATCAGCCCCAGCATTTT
CASSLTLRVGLRQDSNQPQHF
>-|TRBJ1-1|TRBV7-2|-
TGTGCCAGCAGCTTTCGACGGATGAACACTGAAGCTTTCTTT
CASSFRRMNTEAFF
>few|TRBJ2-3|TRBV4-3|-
TGCGCCAGCAGCCAAGAAGAAAGTCACCTGGGAGATACGCAGTATTTT
CASSQEESHLGDTQYF
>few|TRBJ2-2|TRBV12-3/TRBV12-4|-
TGTGCCAGCAGTTTCCAGGGTTACACCGGGGAGCTGTTTTTT
CASSFQGYTGELFF
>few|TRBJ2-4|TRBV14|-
TGTGCCAGCAGCCAAGATCTAAGGGGAGCCAAAAACATTCAGTACTTC
CASSQDLRGAKNIQYF
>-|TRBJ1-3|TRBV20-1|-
TGCAGTGCCATGCTAAGGAACACCATATATTTT
CSAMLRNTIYF
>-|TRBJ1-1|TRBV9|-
TGTGCCAGCAGCGGAGCGGGGCAGGCGAACACTGAAGCTTTCTTT
CASSGAGQANTEAFF
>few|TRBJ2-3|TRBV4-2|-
TGTGCCAGCAGCCAAACCCAGGGATTCACAGATACGCAGTATTTT
CASSQTQGFTDTQYF